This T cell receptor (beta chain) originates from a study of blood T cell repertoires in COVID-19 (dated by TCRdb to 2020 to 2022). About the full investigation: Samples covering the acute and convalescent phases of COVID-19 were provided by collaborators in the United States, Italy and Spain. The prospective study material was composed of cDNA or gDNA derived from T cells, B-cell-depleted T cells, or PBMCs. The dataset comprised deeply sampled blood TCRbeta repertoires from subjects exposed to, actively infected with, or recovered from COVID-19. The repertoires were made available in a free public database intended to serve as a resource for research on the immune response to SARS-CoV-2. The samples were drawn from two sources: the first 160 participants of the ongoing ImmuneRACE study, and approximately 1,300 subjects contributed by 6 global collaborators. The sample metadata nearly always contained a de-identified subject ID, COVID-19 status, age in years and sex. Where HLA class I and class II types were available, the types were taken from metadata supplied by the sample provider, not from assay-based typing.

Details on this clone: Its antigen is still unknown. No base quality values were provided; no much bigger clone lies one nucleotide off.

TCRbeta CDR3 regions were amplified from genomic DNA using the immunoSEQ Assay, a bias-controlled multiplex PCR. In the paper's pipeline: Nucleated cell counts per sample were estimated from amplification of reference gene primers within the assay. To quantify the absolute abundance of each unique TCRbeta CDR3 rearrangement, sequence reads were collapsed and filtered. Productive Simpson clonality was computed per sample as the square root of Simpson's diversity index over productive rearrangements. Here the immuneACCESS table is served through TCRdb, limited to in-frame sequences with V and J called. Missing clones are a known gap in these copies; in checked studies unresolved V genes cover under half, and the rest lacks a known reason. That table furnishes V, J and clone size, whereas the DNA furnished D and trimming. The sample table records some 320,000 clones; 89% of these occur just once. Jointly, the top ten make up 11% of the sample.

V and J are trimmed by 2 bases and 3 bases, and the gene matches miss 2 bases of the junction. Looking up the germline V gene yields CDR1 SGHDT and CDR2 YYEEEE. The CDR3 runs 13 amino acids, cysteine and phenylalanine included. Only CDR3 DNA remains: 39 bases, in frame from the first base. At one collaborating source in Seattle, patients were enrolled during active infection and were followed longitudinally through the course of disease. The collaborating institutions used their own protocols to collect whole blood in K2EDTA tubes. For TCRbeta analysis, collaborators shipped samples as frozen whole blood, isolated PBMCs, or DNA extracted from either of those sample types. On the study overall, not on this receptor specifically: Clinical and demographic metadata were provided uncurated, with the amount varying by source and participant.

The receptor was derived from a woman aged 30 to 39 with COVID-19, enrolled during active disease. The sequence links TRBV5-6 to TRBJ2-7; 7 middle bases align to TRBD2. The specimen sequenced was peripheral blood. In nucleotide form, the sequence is TGTGCCAGCAGCTTCTCGGGGGGCTACGAGCAGTACTTC. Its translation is CASSFSGGYEQYF.